The clone carrying this T cell receptor (beta chain) was observed at least ten times. This entry is derived from a study of T cells in Graves' hyperthyroidism and ophthalmopathy. In patients aged 18 to 65, hyperthyroidism was newly diagnosed, with duration under 2 months. RNA transcripts yielded amplified TCR beta CDR3 regions. HTBI primers were employed in a first-round RT-PCR of the TCR CDR3. MiXCR, applied by TCRdb to the multiplex PCR reads, yields one record per CDR3 protein. Of about 270,000 distinct CDR3 sequences detected, about 25% appear once; the ten largest clones hold 25% to 30%. This sequence originates from a man between 40 and 49 years old with Graves' hyperthyroidism that later progressed to Graves' ophthalmopathy. Material: blood.

CDR3 bases: TGCAGTGCTAGTGCTGGGACAGCTGGAAACACCATATATTTT. Its protein product is CSASAGTAGNTIYF. The V gene is TRBV20-1, the J gene TRBJ1-3; TRBD1 agrees at 7 bases. This CDR3 has 14 residues. The J segment lost 2 bases and the V segment lost 3 bases, leaving 4 bases of the junction unmatched. Germline V CDR1 and CDR2: DFQATT, SNEGSKA (reference sequence).